The sequence of this TCR beta chain was determined in a study of blood T cell repertoires in COVID-19. About the research overall: Donors in the United States, Italy and Spain gave samples during acute or convalescent COVID-19. Nucleic acid was either cDNA or gDNA, and it came from T cells, B-cell-depleted T cells, or PBMCs.

The CDR3 sequence is 13 residues long. V gave up 6 bases and J gave up 4 bases; unmatched junction bases: 5. The authors' processing: Amplification from reference gene primers served as the basis for estimated nucleated cell counts. Profiling relied on immunoSEQ multiplex PCR, and the TCRdb table lists in-frame clones only, not all of them. V, J and clone size are taken as reported in that table, and D and trimming were inferred from the DNA itself. Of roughly 350,000 clones in the sample, 85% to 90% were seen once. This chain connects TRBV12-3 or TRBV12-4 to TRBJ2-5, with 7 positions matching TRBD1. This sequence originates from a woman aged 50 to 60 with active or convalescent COVID-19. Source material: peripheral blood. For the CDR3, the DNA is TGTGCCAGCAGCTCGACAGGGTCAGAGACCCAGTACTTC. Its protein is CASSSTGSETQYF.